This record concerns one TCR beta chain sequence. One end of the junction fails to match germline, which may point to a read error. The source of the sample is a study of tumor-infiltrating lymphocytes in primary liver carcinoma. TCR beta cDNA was prepared out of 450 to 500 ng total RNA by means of a constant-region primer. Amplification in three nested multiplex PCR rounds with slightly modified ARM-PCR gave rise to TCR beta libraries. PCR rounds one and two used TRBV1-TRBV30 forward primers with a C-beta reverse primer for 10 cycles each. One entry per CDR3 protein, called by TCRdb with MiXCR from the multiplex PCR reads. The table includes 330,000 or so distinct CDR3 sequences, about 65% detected once. The germline V gene has CDR1 SGHRS and CDR2 YFSETQ. The CDR3 has 13 amino acids. They got blood RNA out of unsorted whole blood and also pulled out germline DNA.

The rearrangement uses TRBV5-1 and TRBJ1-5, with a tentative D call TRBD1 (6 bases). The sequence derives from a man aged 35 to 55 with primary liver carcinoma and hepatitis B virus infection. The sequencing input was peripheral blood. The CDR3 loop reads CTSRQGSGQPQHF. DNA for the CDR3: TGCACCAGCAGGCAGGGGAGCGGTCAGCCCCAGCATTTT. Supplemented by reference TRBV5-1 and TRBJ1-5, the full variable domain reads KAGVTQTPRYLIKTRGQQVTLSCSPISGHRSVSWYQQTPGQGLQFLFEYFSETQRNKGNFPGRFSGRQFSNSRSEMNVSTLELGDSALYLCTSRQGSGQPQHFGDGTRLSIL.